The 9 T cell receptor beta chains listed next were all sequenced from one sample in a study of blood T cell repertoires in COVID-19. TCRdb's table, derived via immunoSEQ multiplex PCR, lists solely in-frame clones and lacks some. This sample carries roughly 250,000 clones, 84% of them seen once, and the ten largest clones take 3.5% to 4.5%. Sequenced sample: peripheral blood. Every receptor here comes from a man in his fifties with acute or convalescent COVID-19.

For this clone: Relative to the germline gene, one junction end is altered; a read error may explain this. The V and J genes are TRBV28 and TRBJ1-1; D unresolved. This CDR3 has 11 amino acids. Per germline, CDR1 MDHEN and CDR2 SYDVKM. The CDR3 sequence is CASSFSSSSGF. The CDR3 region has the DNA TGTGCCAGCAGTTTTTCCTCCAGTAGCGGCTTT.

CDR3 nucleotide sequence: TGTGCCAGCAGTTTAAAGTGGCGGGGGCCTAACACCGGGGAGCTGTTTTTT. Amino acid sequence: CASSLKWRGPNTGELFF. V is TRBV27 and J is TRBJ2-2; the D gene is possibly TRBD2 (7 bases). The V gene lost 2 bases and the J gene lost 2 bases, with 15 bases spanning the gap. CDR1 and CDR2 from the germline V gene are MNHEY and SMNVEV (reference sequence). The CDR3 sequence is 17 residues long.

On this clone: Other DNA sequences in this sample translate to the same CDR3. The chain joins TRBV6-1 to TRBJ1-4, with 8 bases fitting TRBD1. V was pared by 3 bases and J by 0 bases, with 3 bases of the junction left unmatched. From germline, CDR1 is MNHNS and CDR2 SASEGT. The CDR3 runs to 16 residues. CDR3 sequence reads: CASSDGQGSTNEKLFF. The CDR3 nucleotides are TGTGCCAGCAGTGACGGACAGGGTTCAACTAATGAAAAACTGTTTTTT.

The rearrangement links TRBV2 to TRBJ1-2; D remains unclear. Germline V gene sequence: CDR1 SNHLY, CDR2 FYNNEI. The CDR3 is 12 residues long. Trimming removed 4 bases at V and 5 bases at J, with 8 bases between. CDR3 sequence reads: CASSVLEYGYTF. The CDR3 DNA reads as TGTGCCAGCAGTGTATTAGAGTATGGCTACACCTTC.

The J gene is TRBJ2-5, the V gene TRBV5-4; 11 bases map to TRBD2. Trimming removed 4 bases from V and 5 bases from J; junction bases left unmatched: 7. Germline V gives CDR1 SGHNT, CDR2 YYREEE (reference sequence). CDR3 size: 15 residues. CDR3 protein: CASSPGLAGRETQYF. The CDR3 DNA sequence: TGTGCCAGCAGCCCAGGACTAGCGGGTCGGGAGACCCAGTACTTC.

The J gene is TRBJ2-2, the V gene TRBV4-1, with 10 bases identical to TRBD1. The CDR3 is 16 amino acids. Trimming removed 0 bases from V and 6 bases from J; junction bases left unmatched: 4. Germline CDR1 and CDR2: MGHRA and YSYEKL. CDR3 nucleotide sequence: TGCGCCAGCAGCCAAGACCCGACAGGGGGCGCCGGGGAGCTGTTTTTT. Amino acids: CASSQDPTGGAGELFF.

The V and J genes are TRBV5-5 and TRBJ2-7; 10 bases are shared with TRBD1. Germline CDR1 reads SGHKS; CDR2 reads YYEKEE (reference sequence). The CDR3 covers 16 residues. V dropped 4 bases and J dropped 4; count of bases not matched to a gene: 11. CDR3 sequence: CASSPATTGGLYEQYF. Here the CDR3 DNA reads TGTGCCAGCAGCCCGGCAACGACAGGGGGCCTGTACGAGCAGTACTTC.

This chain joins TRBV7-9 and TRBJ2-7; 8 positions agree with TRBD1. Germline V gene lookup returns CDR1 SEHNR and CDR2 FQNEAQ (reference sequence). Losses at the gene ends were 2 bases for V and 3 bases for J; bases not matched to a gene: 3. CDR3 length: 14 amino acids. The CDR3 sequence is CASSLPGTGYEQYF. CDR3 sequence (DNA): TGTGCCAGCAGCTTACCCGGGACAGGCTACGAGCAGTACTTC.

V gene TRBV12-1 combines with J gene TRBJ1-5; the table's TRBD1 call for D was not verified on the DNA. TRBV12-1 is noted as a pseudogene. The CDR3 is 17 amino acids. CDR3 sequence reads: CASSPSTPDRLEGPPHF. In DNA form, the CDR3 reads TGTGCCAGCAGCCCATCAACCCCGGACAGGTTGGAAGGTCCGCCGCATTTT.